This T cell receptor (beta chain) was captured in a study of molecular identifiers for immune sequencing clone quantification. TCRdb re-derived calls from the PCR reads in MiXCR, one entry per CDR3 protein. The sample consists of approximately 670,000 distinct CDR3 sequences, just under 20% of them appearing once. This sequence was found in a human donor in good health. Some libraries in this study had Jurkat cell RNA spiked in. The sequenced material came from naive CD8+ T cells from blood, with Jurkat cell RNA spiked in. Subset given: FACS-sorted CD8+CD4-CCR7+CD45RA+ naive T cells.

CDR3 in amino acids: CSAREAGLAGEQFF. The CDR3, as DNA: TGCAGTGCTAGAGAGGCGGGACTAGCGGGTGAGCAGTTCTTC. The V and J genes are TRBV20-1 and TRBJ2-1; TRBD2 agrees at 12 bases. Germline V CDR1 and CDR2: DFQATT, SNEGSKA (reference sequence). J lost 9 bases, V lost 0 bases, and 3 bases had no gene match. This CDR3 contains 14 residues.